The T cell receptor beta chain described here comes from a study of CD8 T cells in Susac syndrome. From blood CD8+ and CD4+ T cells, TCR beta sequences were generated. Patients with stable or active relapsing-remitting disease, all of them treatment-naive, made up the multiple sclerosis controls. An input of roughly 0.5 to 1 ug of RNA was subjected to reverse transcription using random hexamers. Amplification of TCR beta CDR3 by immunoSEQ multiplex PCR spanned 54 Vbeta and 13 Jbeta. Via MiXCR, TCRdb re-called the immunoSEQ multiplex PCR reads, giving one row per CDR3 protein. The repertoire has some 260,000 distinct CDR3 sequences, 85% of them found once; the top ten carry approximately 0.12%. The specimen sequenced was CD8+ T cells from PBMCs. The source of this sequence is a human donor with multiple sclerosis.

The CDR3 loop reads CASSVGGGGTAYEQYF. In DNA, the CDR3 is TGTGCCAGCAGCGTAGGCGGTGGGGGGACAGCCTACGAGCAGTACTTC. The chain couples TRBV9 to TRBJ2-7; TRBD1 is a possible D gene (7 bases). CDR1 and CDR2 from the germline V gene are SGDLS and YYNGEE. The CDR3 is 16 amino acids. Trimming stripped 0 bases from V and 2 bases from J, with 15 bases between.